These 23 T cell receptor beta chains were sequenced from one sample in a study of identifying expanded T cells in peripheral blood. Measured with immunoSEQ multiplex PCR; TCRdb has only the in-frame clones, and not every one. The sample has some 78,000 clones, approximately 90% seen once. Sequencing was carried out using blood. These receptors were collected from a person aged 18 to 69 in good health.

The V gene is TRBV7-2, the J gene TRBJ2-7; 7 bases map to TRBD1. The V gene end was trimmed by 5 bases and the J gene end by 3 bases; junction bases not matched to a gene: 7. The CDR3 has 14 residues. Germline V gene lookup returns CDR1 SGHTA and CDR2 FQGNSA. DNA for the CDR3: TGTGCCAGCAGCCCCCAGCAGGGGGACTACGAGCAGTACTTC. It specifies CASSPQQGDYEQYF. The full variable domain, in which reference TRBV7-2 and TRBJ2-7 provide the parts outside the CDR3, is GAGVSQSPSNKVTEKGKDVELRCDPISGHTALYWYRQSLGQGLEFLIYFQGNSAPDKSGLPSDRFSAERTGGSVSTLTIQRTQQEDSAVYLCASSPQQGDYEQYFGPGTRLTVT.

J is TRBJ2-7 and V is TRBV28; TRBD2 matches 9 bases. This CDR3 contains 16 residues. CDR1 is MDHEN and CDR2 is SYDVKM in the germline V gene. V lost 4 bases to trimming and J lost 1 base; unmatched junction nucleotides: 8. This CDR3 is CASSYVGGGASYEQYF. The DNA for the CDR3 is TGTGCCAGCAGTTACGTTGGCGGGGGGGCATCCTACGAGCAGTACTTC. The whole variable domain, filled in from reference TRBV28 and TRBJ2-7, reads DVKVTQSSRYLVKRTGEKVFLECVQDMDHENMFWYRQDPGLGLRLIYFSYDVKMKEKGDIPEGYSVSREKKERFSLILESASTNQTSMYLCASSYVGGGASYEQYFGPGTRLTVT.

The chain is built from TRBV7-6 and TRBJ2-3, with TRBD2 matching over 12 bases. V lost 2 bases, J lost 2 bases, and 5 bases stayed unmatched. CDR1 and CDR2 from the germline V gene are SGHVS and FNYEAQ. This CDR3 has 17 amino acids. The CDR3 DNA reads as TGTGCCAGCAGCTTAAGGACTAGCGGGGACCTCACAGATACGCAGTATTTT. It yields the protein CASSLRTSGDLTDTQYF.

The J gene is TRBJ2-3, the V gene TRBV18, with 9 positions matching TRBD1. Germline assignment: CDR1 KGHSH and CDR2 LQKENI. Losses at the gene ends were 0 bases for V and 4 bases for J; bases not matched to a gene: 5. The length of the CDR3 is 16 residues. The CDR3, as DNA: TGTGCCAGCTCACCACCGAACAGGGGGCAGGCAGATACGCAGTATTTT. Encoded protein: CASSPPNRGQADTQYF. The whole variable domain, remainder taken from reference TRBV18 and TRBJ2-3, is NAGVMQNPRHLVRRRGQEARLRCSPMKGHSHVYWYRQLPEEGLKFMVYLQKENIIDESGMPKERFSAEFPKEGPSILRIQQVVRGDSAAYFCASSPPNRGQADTQYFGPGTRLTVL.

This CDR3 is CASSQVETVSSYNEQFF. Written as DNA, the CDR3 is TGCGCCAGCAGCCAAGTCGAAACAGTCAGCTCCTACAATGAGCAGTTCTTC. J is TRBJ2-1 and V is TRBV4-3; D is ambiguous. The V end lost 1 base, the J end lost 0 bases, and 13 bases lay between the germline ends. The CDR3 is 17 residues long. The V gene's germline CDR1 is LGHNA and CDR2 YSLEER.

The rearrangement uses TRBV6-5 and TRBJ1-1, with D unresolved. Trimming took off 4 bases at V and 6 bases at J, with 15 bases between the two ends. This CDR3 has 14 amino acids. Looked up from germline, CDR1 is MNHEY and CDR2 is SVGAGI. This chain's CDR3 is CASSWARVRPEAFF. The CDR3 bases are TGTGCCAGCAGTTGGGCGAGGGTGCGCCCTGAAGCTTTCTTT.

The chain links TRBV28 to TRBJ1-1, with D possibly TRBD1 on 6 matching bases. The CDR3 covers 14 residues. V lost 5 bases and J 1 base, leaving 11 bases between the germline ends. The germline gives CDR1 MDHEN, CDR2 SYDVKM. CDR3 amino acids: CASSLKTGNTEAFF. The CDR3 DNA sequence: TGTGCCAGCAGTCTCAAGACAGGGAACACTGAAGCTTTCTTT.

V gene TRBV4-2 combines with J gene TRBJ2-1, with 11 bases that match TRBD2. Germline assignment: CDR1 LGHNA and CDR2 YNFKEQ. This CDR3 is built from 13 residues. Trimming at V came to 1 base and at J to 16 bases, leaving 6 bases not matched to a gene. The CDR3 nucleotides read TGTGCCAGCAGCCAAGTAGCGGGGGGGCTAGGATTCTTC. Translation: CASSQVAGGLGFF.

Only one count was recorded for this clone. This chain joins TRBV18 and TRBJ2-3; D uncertain. CDR3 length: 12 amino acids. Per germline, CDR1 KGHSH and CDR2 LQKENI. The V and J ends lost 2 bases and 6 bases respectively, with 6 bases between them. The CDR3 here is CASSPGYDTQYF. As DNA, the CDR3 is TGTGCCAGCTCACCAGGCTATGATACGCAGTATTTT. Based on the CDR3 plus reference TRBV18 and TRBJ2-3, the full variable domain is NAGVMQNPRHLVRRRGQEARLRCSPMKGHSHVYWYRQLPEEGLKFMVYLQKENIIDESGMPKERFSAEFPKEGPSILRIQQVVRGDSAAYFCASSPGYDTQYFGPGTRLTVL.

This chain connects TRBV18 to TRBJ1-1; a possible D gene is TRBD1 (5 bases). The CDR3 has 13 amino acids. The ends were cut back, 3 bases at V and 0 bases at J, with 5 bases in the middle. Germline CDR1 and CDR2: KGHSH and LQKENI. The CDR3 DNA sequence: TGTGCCAGCTCACCGGACATGAACACTGAAGCTTTCTTT. Protein product: CASSPDMNTEAFF.

The V gene is TRBV15, the J gene TRBJ2-2; D is perhaps TRBD2 (7 bases). Germline lookup yields CDR1 LNHNV and CDR2 YYDKDF (reference sequence). This CDR3 contains 18 residues. The V end was cut by 2 bases, the J end by 2 bases, with 18 bases between. Here the CDR3 reads CATSRSDFAGANTGELFF. The CDR3, as DNA: TGTGCCACCAGCAGATCCGACTTTGCGGGGGCTAACACCGGGGAGCTGTTTTTT.

V and J are TRBV2 and TRBJ2-5, with D hard to call. V lost 7 bases, J lost 5 bases, and 11 bases lay in between. Germline CDR1 is SNHLY and CDR2 is FYNNEI. The CDR3 consists of 12 residues. The CDR3 spells CASIATAETQYF. The CDR3 nucleotides are TGTGCCAGCATTGCAACGGCGGAGACCCAGTACTTC.

The CDR3 loop is CASSKGQGARYEQYF. The CDR3 DNA sequence: TGTGCCAGCAGTAAGGGACAGGGGGCGAGGTACGAGCAGTACTTC. The chain is built from TRBV27 and TRBJ2-7; 12 nucleotides line up with TRBD1. CDR3 length: 15 residues. The germline V gene has CDR1 MNHEY and CDR2 SMNVEV (reference sequence). The J segment lost 4 bases and the V segment lost 5 bases, leaving 6 bases of the junction unmatched.

This clone was observed a single time. The same CDR3 arises from other DNA sequences in this sample as well. V and J are TRBV18 and TRBJ2-5; 7 nucleotides match TRBD1. The CDR3 sequence is 14 residues long. After removal of 0 bases from V and 5 bases from J, the junction contained 3 bases not matched to a gene. CDR1 and CDR2 from the germline V gene are KGHSH and LQKENI. The CDR3 nucleotides read TGTGCCAGCTCACCACCGGGACAGCAGGAGACCCAGTACTTC. Its translation: CASSPPGQQETQYF.

The chain carries TRBV7-8 and TRBJ1-1, with D perhaps matching TRBD1 (5 bases). Germline loops: CDR1 SGHVS, CDR2 FQNEAQ. This CDR3 is built from 15 residues. The ends were cut back, 7 bases at V and 0 bases at J, with 15 bases in the middle. The CDR3 coding sequence is TGTGCCAGCACATCTCAGGGAAACCTGAACACTGAAGCTTTCTTT. It encodes CASTSQGNLNTEAFF.

The chain links TRBV4-3 to TRBJ1-2; D gene uncertain. The CDR3 length is 15 residues. V dropped 0 bases and J dropped 5 bases, with 13 bases sitting between them. Germline-derived CDR1 and CDR2 are LGHNA and YSLEER. The CDR3 nucleotides read TGCGCCAGCAGCCAAGATCTGGGCGGGTTTTATGGCTACACCTTC. This sequence encodes CASSQDLGGFYGYTF.

The rearrangement links TRBV4-1 to TRBJ1-5, with D perhaps matching TRBD1 (6 bases). Germline V gives CDR1 MGHRA, CDR2 YSYEKL. CDR3 length: 15 amino acids. V lost 0 bases to trimming and J lost 2 bases, with 8 bases between them. The chain's CDR3 is CASSQDPGGNQPQHF. The CDR3 coding sequence is TGCGCCAGCAGCCAAGATCCAGGGGGCAATCAGCCCCAGCATTTT.

The gene calls are TRBV15 and TRBJ1-2; D is unclear. CDR1 is LNHNV, CDR2 YYDKDF, per germline (reference sequence). Trimming removed 5 bases at V and 2 bases at J, with 15 bases between. This CDR3 has 15 residues. The DNA of the CDR3 is TGTGCCACCAGCGGTGAGACCGACCCCAACTATGGCTACACCTTC. Protein: CATSGETDPNYGYTF.

The chain is built from TRBV6-6 and TRBJ2-1, with TRBD2 matching over 9 bases. The germline V gene encodes CDR1 MNHNY and CDR2 SVGAGI (reference sequence). V lost 6 bases, J lost 16 bases, and 7 bases stayed unmatched. The CDR3 sequence is 11 residues long. This chain's CDR3 is CASSLLAGKFF. The CDR3 DNA follows: TGTGCCAGCAGCCTTCTAGCGGGGAAATTCTTC.

This clone has only one observation. Other DNA sequences in the same sample also yield this CDR3. The rearrangement uses TRBV11-3 and TRBJ2-7; possible D gene TRBD2, 5 bases. Trimming left V 5 bases short and J 2 bases short, with 10 bases between. CDR3 size: 13 residues. Germline CDR1 SGHNT, CDR2 YENEEA. The CDR3 region is CASSPGGAYEQYF. Here the CDR3 DNA reads TGTGCCAGCAGCCCAGGAGGAGCCTACGAGCAGTACTTC.

V is TRBV9 and J is TRBJ1-2, with 9 bases that match TRBD1. With V trimmed by 4 bases and J by 0 bases, 4 bases remained unmatched. The CDR3 is 15 amino acids. Germline values: CDR1 SGDLS, CDR2 YYNGEE. In DNA form, the CDR3 reads TGTGCCAGCAGCCCGCGGACAGGGGCTAACTATGGCTACACCTTC. This gives the protein CASSPRTGANYGYTF.

The V gene is TRBV7-8, the J gene TRBJ2-3; D gene ambiguous. Germline V gene lookup returns CDR1 SGHVS and CDR2 FQNEAQ. Trimming pared 0 bases from V and 3 bases from J, leaving 10 bases between. This CDR3 region has 15 residues. In DNA, the CDR3 is TGTGCCAGCAGCTTAGCGGGCTATGAAACAGATACGCAGTATTTT. Its translation is CASSLAGYETDTQYF.

The chain is built from TRBV5-1 and TRBJ1-2, with D perhaps matching TRBD1 (5 bases). CDR1 is SGHRS, CDR2 YFSETQ, per germline. Trimming pared 0 bases from V and 8 bases from J, leaving 14 bases between. CDR3 length equals 14 residues. CDR3 DNA: TGCGCCAGCAGCTTGGATGGGACGCTTGGGGGCTACACCTTC. This encodes CASSLDGTLGGYTF.